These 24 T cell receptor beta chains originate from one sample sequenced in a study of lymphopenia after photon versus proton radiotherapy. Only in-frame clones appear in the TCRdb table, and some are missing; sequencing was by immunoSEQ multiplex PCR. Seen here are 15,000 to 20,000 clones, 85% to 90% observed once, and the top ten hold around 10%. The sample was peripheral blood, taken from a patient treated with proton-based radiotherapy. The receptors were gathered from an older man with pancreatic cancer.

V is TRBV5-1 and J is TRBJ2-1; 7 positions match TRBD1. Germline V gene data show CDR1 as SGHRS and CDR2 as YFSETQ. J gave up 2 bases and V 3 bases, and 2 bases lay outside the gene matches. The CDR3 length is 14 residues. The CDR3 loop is CASSSGQTYNEQFF. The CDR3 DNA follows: TGCGCCAGCAGCTCGGGACAGACCTACAATGAGCAGTTCTTC.

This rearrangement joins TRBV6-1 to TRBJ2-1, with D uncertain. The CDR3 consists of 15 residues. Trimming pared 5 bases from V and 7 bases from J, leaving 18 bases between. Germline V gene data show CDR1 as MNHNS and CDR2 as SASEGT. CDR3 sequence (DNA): TGTGCCAGCAGTCCTGAATGGGCGAATACTAATGAGCAGTTCTTC. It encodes CASSPEWANTNEQFF.

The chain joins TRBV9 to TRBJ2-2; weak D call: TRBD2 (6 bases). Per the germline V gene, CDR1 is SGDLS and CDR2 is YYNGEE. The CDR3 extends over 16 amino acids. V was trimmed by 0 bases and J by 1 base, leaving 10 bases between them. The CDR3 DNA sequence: TGTGCCAGCAGCGTAGCTGGTAGCGGGAACACCGGGGAGCTGTTTTTT. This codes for CASSVAGSGNTGELFF. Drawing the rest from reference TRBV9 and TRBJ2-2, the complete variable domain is DSGVTQTPKHLITATGQRVTLRCSPRSGDLSVYWYQQSLDQGLQFLIQYYNGEERAKGNILERFSAQQFPDLHSELNLSSLELGDSALYFCASSVAGSGNTGELFFGEGSRLTVL.

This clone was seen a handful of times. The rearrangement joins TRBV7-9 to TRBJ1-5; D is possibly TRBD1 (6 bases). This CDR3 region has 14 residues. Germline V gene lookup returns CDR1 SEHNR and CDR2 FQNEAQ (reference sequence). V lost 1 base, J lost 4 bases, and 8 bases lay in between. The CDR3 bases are TGTGCCAGCAGCTTAGGGACAGCTAATCAGCCCCAGCATTTT. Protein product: CASSLGTANQPQHF. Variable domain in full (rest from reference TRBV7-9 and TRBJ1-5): DTGVSQNPRHKITKRGQNVTFRCDPISEHNRLYWYRQTLGQGPEFLTYFQNEAQLEKSRLLSDRFSAERPKGSFSTLEIQRTEQGDSAMYLCASSLGTANQPQHFGDGTRLSIL.

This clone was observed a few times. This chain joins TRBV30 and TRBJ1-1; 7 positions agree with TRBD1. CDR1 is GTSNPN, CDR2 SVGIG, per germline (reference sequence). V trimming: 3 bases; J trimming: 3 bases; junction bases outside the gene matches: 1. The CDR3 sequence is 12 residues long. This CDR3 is CAWSRGYTEAFF. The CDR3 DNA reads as TGTGCCTGGAGCAGGGGGTACACTGAAGCTTTCTTT.

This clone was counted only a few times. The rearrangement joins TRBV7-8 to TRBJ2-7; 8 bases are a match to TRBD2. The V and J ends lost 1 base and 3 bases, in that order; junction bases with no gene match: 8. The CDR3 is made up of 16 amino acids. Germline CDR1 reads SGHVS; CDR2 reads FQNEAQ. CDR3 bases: TGTGCCAGCAGCTTAGTAAGCGGGAGAAGCGACTACGAGCAGTACTTC. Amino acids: CASSLVSGRSDYEQYF.

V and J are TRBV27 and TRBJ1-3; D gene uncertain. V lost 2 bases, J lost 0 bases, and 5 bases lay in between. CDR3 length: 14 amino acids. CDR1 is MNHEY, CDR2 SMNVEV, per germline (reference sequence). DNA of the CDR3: TGTGCCAGCAGTTTACAAAACTCTGGAAACACCATATATTTT. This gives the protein CASSLQNSGNTIYF.

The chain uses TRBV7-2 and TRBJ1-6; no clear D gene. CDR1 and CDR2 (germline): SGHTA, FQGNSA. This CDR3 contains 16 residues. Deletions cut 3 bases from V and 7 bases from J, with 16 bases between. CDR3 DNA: TGTGCCAGCAGCTTGCCCGTGGCCCGGAGAAATTCACCCCTCCACTTT. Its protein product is CASSLPVARRNSPLHF.

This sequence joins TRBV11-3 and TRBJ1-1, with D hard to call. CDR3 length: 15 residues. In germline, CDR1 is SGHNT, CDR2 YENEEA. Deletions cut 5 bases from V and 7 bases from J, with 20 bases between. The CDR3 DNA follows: TGTGCCAGCAGCCAAGGGATACGACTGCGAGATGAAGCTTTCTTT. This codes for CASSQGIRLRDEAFF.

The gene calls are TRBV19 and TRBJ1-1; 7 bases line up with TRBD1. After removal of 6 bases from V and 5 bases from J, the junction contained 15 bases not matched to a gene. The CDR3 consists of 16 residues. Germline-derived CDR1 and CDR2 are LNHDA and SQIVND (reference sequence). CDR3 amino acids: CASSPGQRGPGTEAFF. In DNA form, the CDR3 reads TGTGCCAGTAGCCCTGGACAGAGGGGGCCAGGGACTGAAGCTTTCTTT.

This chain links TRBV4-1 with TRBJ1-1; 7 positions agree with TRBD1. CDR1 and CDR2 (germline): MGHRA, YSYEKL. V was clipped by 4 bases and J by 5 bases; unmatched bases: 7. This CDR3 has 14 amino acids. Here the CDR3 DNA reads TGCGCCAGCAGCCGAACCAGGGGGGGGACTGAAGCTTTCTTT. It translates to CASSRTRGGTEAFF.

For the CDR3, the DNA is TGTGCCAACCGGGGGGGGGCAAGAATGAACACTGAAGCTTTCTTT. It yields the protein CANRGGARMNTEAFF. This chain joins TRBV18 and TRBJ1-1, with a weak D call TRBD1 (6 bases). Looked up from germline, CDR1 is KGHSH and CDR2 is LQKENI. The CDR3 length is 15 residues. Trimming took off 10 bases at V and 0 bases at J, with 18 bases between the two ends.

CDR3 sequence reads: CASSEGTGELDTQYF. CDR3 sequence (DNA): TGTGCCAGCAGTGAAGGGACAGGGGAGTTGGATACGCAGTATTTT. The chain employs TRBV2 and TRBJ2-3; 9 bases are a match to TRBD1. Germline CDR1 and CDR2: SNHLY and FYNNEI. J was trimmed by 6 bases and V by 1 base; bases with no gene match: 5. The CDR3 covers 15 residues.

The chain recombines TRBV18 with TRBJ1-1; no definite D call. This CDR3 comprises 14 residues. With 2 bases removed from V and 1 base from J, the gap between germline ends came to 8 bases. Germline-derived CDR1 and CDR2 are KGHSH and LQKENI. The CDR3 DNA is TGTGCCAGCTCACCAACGGATCAGAACACTGAAGCTTTCTTT. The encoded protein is CASSPTDQNTEAFF.

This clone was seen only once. The CDR3 nucleotides are TGTGCCAGCGCGCCGGAAGCTAGTTCACCCCTCCACTTT. Translating it yields CASAPEASSPLHF. The chain combines TRBV7-9 with TRBJ1-6; D is undetermined. Germline assignment: CDR1 SEHNR and CDR2 FQNEAQ (reference sequence). The CDR3 contains 13 residues. V lost 8 bases to trimming and J lost 9 bases, with 14 bases between them.

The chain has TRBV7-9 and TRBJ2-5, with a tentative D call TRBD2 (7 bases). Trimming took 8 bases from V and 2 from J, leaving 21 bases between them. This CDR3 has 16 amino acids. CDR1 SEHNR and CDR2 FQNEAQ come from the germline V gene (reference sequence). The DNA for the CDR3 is TGTGCCAGCTTCACCCAGATGGAGGGGGGGCAAGAGACCCAGTACTTC. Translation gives CASFTQMEGGQETQYF. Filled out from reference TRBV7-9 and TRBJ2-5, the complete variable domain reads DTGVSQNPRHKITKRGQNVTFRCDPISEHNRLYWYRQTLGQGPEFLTYFQNEAQLEKSRLLSDRFSAERPKGSFSTLEIQRTEQGDSAMYLCASFTQMEGGQETQYFGPGTRLLVL.

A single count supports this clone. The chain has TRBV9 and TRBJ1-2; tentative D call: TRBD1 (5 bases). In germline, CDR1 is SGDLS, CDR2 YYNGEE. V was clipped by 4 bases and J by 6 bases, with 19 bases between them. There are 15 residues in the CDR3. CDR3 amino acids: CASSPPIGGRDGYTF. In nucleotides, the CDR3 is TGTGCCAGCAGCCCCCCGATCGGGGGAAGGGATGGCTACACCTTC.

CDR3 sequence (DNA): TGTGCCAGTAGCCCCGGACGGCGCTCTGGAAACACCATATATTTT. It specifies CASSPGRRSGNTIYF. The V and J genes are TRBV19 and TRBJ1-3; D call uncertain. CDR1 is LNHDA and CDR2 is SQIVND in the germline V gene (reference sequence). The CDR3 runs to 15 residues. The V and J ends lost 6 bases and 0 bases respectively, with 12 bases between them.

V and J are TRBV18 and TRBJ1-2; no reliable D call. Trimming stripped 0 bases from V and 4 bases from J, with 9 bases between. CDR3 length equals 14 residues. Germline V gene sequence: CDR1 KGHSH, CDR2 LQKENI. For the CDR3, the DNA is TGTGCCAGCTCACCACCTGGATCTATCTATGGCTACACCTTC. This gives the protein CASSPPGSIYGYTF.

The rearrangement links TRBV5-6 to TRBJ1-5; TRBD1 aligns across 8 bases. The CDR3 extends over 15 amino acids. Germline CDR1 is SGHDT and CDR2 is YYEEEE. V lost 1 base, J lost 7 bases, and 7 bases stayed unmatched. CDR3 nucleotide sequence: TGTGCCAGCAGCTTGACCGGACAGGGTCGGCAGCCCCAGCATTTT. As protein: CASSLTGQGRQPQHF.

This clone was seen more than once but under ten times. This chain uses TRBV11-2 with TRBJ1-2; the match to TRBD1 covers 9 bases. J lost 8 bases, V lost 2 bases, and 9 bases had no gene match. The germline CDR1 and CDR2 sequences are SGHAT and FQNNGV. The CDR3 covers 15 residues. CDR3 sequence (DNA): TGTGCCAGCAGCTTACGGGCGGGACAGGGACTAGGCTACACCTTC. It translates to CASSLRAGQGLGYTF.

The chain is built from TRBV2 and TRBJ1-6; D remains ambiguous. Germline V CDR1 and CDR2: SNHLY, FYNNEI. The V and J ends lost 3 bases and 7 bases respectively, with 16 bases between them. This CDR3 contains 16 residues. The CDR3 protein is CASSETGSSGNSPLHF. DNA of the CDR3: TGTGCCAGCAGTGAGACCGGGTCCTCGGGAAATTCACCCCTCCACTTT.

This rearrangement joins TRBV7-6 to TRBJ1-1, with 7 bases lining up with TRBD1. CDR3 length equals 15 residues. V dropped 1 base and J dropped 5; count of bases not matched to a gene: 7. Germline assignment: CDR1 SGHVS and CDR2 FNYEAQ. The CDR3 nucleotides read TGTGCCAGCAGCTTAGAAGACAGGGCGAGTACTGAAGCTTTCTTT. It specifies CASSLEDRASTEAFF.

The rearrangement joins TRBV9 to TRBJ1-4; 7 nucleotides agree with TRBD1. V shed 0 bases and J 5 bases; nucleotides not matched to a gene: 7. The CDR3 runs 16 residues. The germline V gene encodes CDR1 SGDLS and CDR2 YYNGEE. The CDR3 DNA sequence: TGTGCCAGCAGCGTAGCCCCGACAGGGAAGAATGAAAAACTGTTTTTT. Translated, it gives CASSVAPTGKNEKLFF.